Shown below are 31 T cell receptor beta chains from a single sample sequenced in a study of response to subunit inactivated influenza vaccine. Using its own MiXCR run on the RT-PCR reads, TCRdb lists one record per CDR3 protein. This sample has 300,000 to 350,000 distinct CDR3 sequences, with roughly 22% found just once. The specimen was PBMCs from blood, collected less than 22 months after vaccination. The receptors shown here come from a man between 50 and 69 years old who received an inactivated influenza vaccine.

In its sample, this clonotype was seen a few times. The chain joins TRBV14 to TRBJ1-4; 9 nucleotides line up with TRBD1. The CDR3 spans 15 residues. V trimming: 5 bases; J trimming: 3 bases; junction bases outside the gene matches: 4. The germline gives CDR1 SGHDN, CDR2 FVKESK. CDR3 DNA sequence: TGTGCCAGCAGCTACAGGGGGCCGCCTAATGAAAAACTGTTTTTT. Encoded protein: CASSYRGPPNEKLFF.

The chain is built from TRBV4-1 and TRBJ1-2, with 9 bases aligning to TRBD1. CDR3 length: 17 residues. CDR1 and CDR2 from the germline V gene are MGHRA and YSYEKL. V gave up 3 bases and J gave up 0 bases; unmatched junction bases: 8. The CDR3 loop reads CASSHSPGQGSNYGYTF. The CDR3 nucleotides read TGCGCCAGCAGCCATTCCCCGGGACAGGGATCTAACTATGGCTACACCTTC.

In this sample, this clonotype turned up a few times. This chain links TRBV12-3 or TRBV12-4 with TRBJ1-1; possible D gene TRBD1, 5 bases. Trimming shortened V by 7 bases and J by 0 bases, and 15 bases separated the two germline ends. The CDR3 has 15 amino acids. For the CDR3, the DNA is TGTGCCAGCAATTTCGGGGGGACCTTGAACACTGAAGCTTTCTTT. It translates to CASNFGGTLNTEAFF.

This clonotype has a handful of counts. CDR3 residues: CASSPGYRTGVYEQYF. In DNA form, the CDR3 reads TGTGCCAGCAGCCCGGGCTACAGGACAGGCGTCTACGAGCAGTACTTC. V is TRBV9 and J is TRBJ2-7, with 7 bases identical to TRBD1. The CDR3 loop spans 16 amino acids. The V gene end was trimmed by 4 bases and the J gene end by 3 bases; junction bases not matched to a gene: 13. CDR1 SGDLS and CDR2 YYNGEE come from the germline V gene.

This rearrangement joins TRBV6-2 or TRBV6-3 to TRBJ2-4, with a weak D call TRBD2 (5 bases). There are 14 residues in the CDR3. The germline V and J ends were trimmed by 8 bases and 0 bases, with 11 bases remaining between them. Looked up from germline, CDR1 is MNHEY and CDR2 is SVGEGT. The CDR3 reads CASQAELAKNIQYF. CDR3 sequence (DNA): TGTGCCAGCCAAGCGGAACTAGCCAAAAACATTCAGTACTTC.

The table lists this clonotype with many counts. This sequence joins TRBV9 and TRBJ1-6, with a tentative D call TRBD1 (5 bases). CDR1 is SGDLS, CDR2 YYNGEE, per germline. CDR3 length: 15 amino acids. Trimming shortened V by 3 bases and J by 10 bases, and 17 bases separated the two germline ends. CDR3 amino acids: CASSEQNAGSSPLHF. CDR3 in DNA: TGTGCCAGCAGCGAGCAGAACGCAGGGTCCTCACCCCTCCACTTT. Full variable domain (remainder filled in from reference TRBV9 and TRBJ1-6): DSGVTQTPKHLITATGQRVTLRCSPRSGDLSVYWYQQSLDQGLQFLIQYYNGEERAKGNILERFSAQQFPDLHSELNLSSLELGDSALYFCASSEQNAGSSPLHFGNGTRLTVT.

This chain links TRBV5-1 with TRBJ1-2, with unresolved D. With 0 bases removed from V and 5 bases from J, the gap between germline ends came to 5 bases. The germline V gene has CDR1 SGHRS and CDR2 YFSETQ. This CDR3 has 12 amino acids. CDR3 sequence: CASSLDWYGYTF. DNA for the CDR3: TGCGCCAGCAGCTTGGATTGGTATGGCTACACCTTC.

DNA of the CDR3: TGTGCCAGCAGTGATTACGCAGAAAGGGGAACTGAAGCTTTCTTT. Residues: CASSDYAERGTEAFF. The gene calls are TRBV6-1 and TRBJ1-1, with D tentatively TRBD1 (5 bases). The CDR3 consists of 15 residues. V was pared by 3 bases and J by 5 bases, with 16 bases between. Germline lookup yields CDR1 MNHNS and CDR2 SASEGT.

In this sample, this clonotype turned up a few times. V is TRBV20-1 and J is TRBJ2-7; D not certain. V was clipped by 1 base and J by 2 bases, with 9 bases between them. Germline CDR1 reads DFQATT; CDR2 reads SNEGSKA (reference sequence). CDR3 length: 13 residues. The CDR3 reads CSARAHSPYEQYF. Written as DNA, the CDR3 is TGCAGTGCTAGAGCTCACAGTCCCTACGAGCAGTACTTC.

The chain combines TRBV7-8 with TRBJ2-4; 8 bases agree with TRBD1. This CDR3 contains 16 residues. From germline, CDR1 is SGHVS and CDR2 FQNEAQ. Trimming removed 1 base from V and 0 bases from J; junction bases left unmatched: 2. The DNA of the CDR3 is TGTGCCAGCAGCTTAGTGGGGACAGGAGCCAAAAACATTCAGTACTTC. Its translation is CASSLVGTGAKNIQYF.

This clonotype was detected many times. The gene calls are TRBV12-3 or TRBV12-4 and TRBJ1-1; 8 positions match TRBD1. Trimming at V came to 5 bases and at J to 7 bases, leaving 9 bases not matched to a gene. This CDR3 comprises 14 residues. This CDR3 reads CASSRTGLSIEAFF. CDR3 DNA sequence: TGTGCCAGCAGTCGGACAGGGCTTTCCATTGAAGCTTTCTTT.

This clonotype showed up just a few times. This chain uses TRBV4-1 with TRBJ1-1; 10 bases map to TRBD1. V trimming: 0 bases; J trimming: 2 bases; junction bases outside the gene matches: 9. Germline V gene lookup returns CDR1 MGHRA and CDR2 YSYEKL. The CDR3 is 18 amino acids. Here the CDR3 DNA reads TGCGCCAGCAGCCAAGAGACAGGGGGCAGGATGAGAAACACTGAAGCTTTCTTT. It yields the protein CASSQETGGRMRNTEAFF.

This clonotype was counted at least ten times. V and J are TRBV29-1 and TRBJ2-1; 13 nucleotides agree with TRBD2. The CDR3 consists of 14 residues. Trimming at V came to 7 bases and at J to 7 bases, leaving 7 bases not matched to a gene. Germline V gene sequence: CDR1 SQVTM, CDR2 ANQGSEA. As DNA, the CDR3 is TGCAGCGCAAAACTAGCGGGAGGGGAAAATGAGCAGTTCTTC. Its translation is CSAKLAGGENEQFF.

The J gene is TRBJ2-7, the V gene TRBV27; possibly TRBD1 or TRBD2 for D (5 bases each). The V end was cut by 5 bases, the J end by 4 bases, with 12 bases between. Germline V gene lookup returns CDR1 MNHEY and CDR2 SMNVEV (reference sequence). This CDR3 comprises 13 residues. The CDR3 loop is CASSPGRNYEQYF. DNA for the CDR3: TGTGCCAGCAGTCCGGGACGTAATTACGAGCAGTACTTC.

The chain recombines TRBV7-2 with TRBJ1-1; possibly TRBD1 for D (5 bases). CDR1 and CDR2 (germline): SGHTA, FQGNSA. V dropped 1 base and J dropped 1 base, with 13 bases sitting between them. The CDR3 runs to 16 residues. Here the CDR3 reads CASSLGVGAANTEAFF. In DNA, the CDR3 is TGTGCCAGCAGCTTAGGTGTAGGGGCGGCGAACACTGAAGCTTTCTTT.

This clonotype turned up a few times. The rearrangement links TRBV29-1 to TRBJ1-1; 8 bases match TRBD1. With V trimmed by 8 bases and J by 1 base, 3 bases remained unmatched. The germline V gene encodes CDR1 SQVTM and CDR2 ANQGSEA. The CDR3 is 12 amino acids. The CDR3 is CSTGQGNTEAFF. CDR3 nucleotide sequence: TGCAGCACCGGACAGGGGAACACTGAAGCTTTCTTT.

This sequence joins TRBV18 and TRBJ2-7; tentative D call: TRBD2 (5 bases). Germline CDR1 and CDR2: KGHSH and LQKENI. The CDR3 loop spans 12 amino acids. The germline V and J ends were trimmed by 5 bases and 5 bases, with 10 bases remaining between them. CDR3 region: CASSARVDEQYF. In nucleotides, the CDR3 is TGTGCCAGCTCAGCGAGGGTAGACGAGCAGTACTTC.

This clonotype occurred a few times. The J gene is TRBJ1-2, the V gene TRBV20-1; no definite D call. Germline values: CDR1 DFQATT, CDR2 SNEGSKA (reference sequence). V shed 3 bases and J shed 1 base, with 15 bases lying between them. This CDR3 region has 15 residues. CDR3 in DNA: TGCAGTGCTAGCCCTACGGGGTACTATAACTATGGCTACACCTTC. Protein product: CSASPTGYYNYGYTF.

This rearrangement joins TRBV20-1 to TRBJ1-5; possibly TRBD1 for D (5 bases). The CDR3 is 13 amino acids. Germline-derived CDR1 and CDR2 are DFQATT and SNEGSKA (reference sequence). Trimming left V 4 bases short and J 0 bases short, with 7 bases between. CDR3 in amino acids: CSAKGASNQPQHF. The DNA of the CDR3 is TGCAGTGCTAAAGGGGCTAGCAATCAGCCCCAGCATTTT.

The chain recombines TRBV18 with TRBJ1-2; 8 bases are a match to TRBD1. The CDR3 totals 15 residues. V trimming: 3 bases; J trimming: 0 bases; junction bases outside the gene matches: 3. Germline values: CDR1 KGHSH, CDR2 LQKENI. CDR3 sequence reads: CASSPDRATNYGYTF. As DNA, the CDR3 is TGTGCCAGCTCACCGGACAGGGCGACTAACTATGGCTACACCTTC.

V gene TRBV29-1 combines with J gene TRBJ1-1; TRBD1 is a possible D gene (5 bases). In germline, CDR1 is SQVTM, CDR2 ANQGSEA. This CDR3 comprises 14 residues. Trimming left V 0 bases short and J 11 bases short, with 19 bases between. CDR3 bases: TGCAGCGTTGAAGATCCGGGGCGATCCGTGATTGCTTTCTTT. It is translated as CSVEDPGRSVIAFF.

This clonotype was detected only a few times. V gene TRBV7-2 combines with J gene TRBJ1-3; D is uncertain. This CDR3 contains 12 residues. With 5 bases removed from V and 5 bases from J, the gap between germline ends came to 7 bases. Germline V gene data show CDR1 as SGHTA and CDR2 as FQGNSA. The CDR3 DNA sequence: TGTGCCAGCAGCATAACGAGAAACACCATATATTTT. This encodes CASSITRNTIYF. Variable domain in full (rest from reference TRBV7-2 and TRBJ1-3): GAGVSQSPSNKVTEKGKDVELRCDPISGHTALYWYRQSLGQGLEFLIYFQGNSAPDKSGLPSDRFSAERTGGSVSTLTIQRTQQEDSAVYLCASSITRNTIYFGEGSWLTVV.

This clonotype was observed a few times. The chain employs TRBV9 and TRBJ1-2, with D perhaps TRBD1 (5 bases). Germline V gene sequence: CDR1 SGDLS, CDR2 YYNGEE. The CDR3 sequence is 14 residues long. The V and J ends lost 3 bases and 8 bases respectively, with 17 bases between them. CDR3 sequence: CASSAVDSSWGYTF. The CDR3 DNA is TGTGCCAGCAGCGCCGTCGACAGTTCCTGGGGCTACACCTTC. The variable domain in full, completed from reference TRBV9 and TRBJ1-2, reads DSGVTQTPKHLITATGQRVTLRCSPRSGDLSVYWYQQSLDQGLQFLIQYYNGEERAKGNILERFSAQQFPDLHSELNLSSLELGDSALYFCASSAVDSSWGYTFGSGTRLTVV.

This clonotype was found a few times. The V and J genes are TRBV27 and TRBJ1-2, with a tentative D call TRBD1 (5 bases). The CDR3 runs 14 residues. Per germline, CDR1 MNHEY and CDR2 SMNVEV (reference sequence). Trimming pared 6 bases from V and 6 bases from J, leaving 17 bases between. CDR3: CASRSGLITDGYTF. DNA for the CDR3: TGTGCCAGCAGGTCAGGGTTAATCACTGATGGCTACACCTTC.

This clonotype was recorded many times. The gene calls are TRBV6-2 or TRBV6-3 and TRBJ1-1, with no clear D. Trimming removed 6 bases at V and 1 base at J, with 3 bases between. The germline V gene has CDR1 MNHEY and CDR2 SVGEGT. The CDR3 is 11 residues long. CDR3 region: CASRGNTEAFF. CDR3 in DNA: TGTGCCAGCAGAGGGAACACTGAAGCTTTCTTT.

This clonotype has only a few counts. The gene calls are TRBV20-1 and TRBJ2-7, with 9 bases lining up with TRBD2. The CDR3 is 13 residues long. Germline assignment: CDR1 DFQATT and CDR2 SNEGSKA (reference sequence). Unmatched junction bases numbered 3, after V lost 2 bases and J lost 4 bases. The CDR3 reads CSARPGLAYEQYF. The CDR3 nucleotides are TGCAGTGCTAGACCGGGACTAGCTTACGAGCAGTACTTC.

This chain uses TRBV5-4 with TRBJ1-1; D uncertain. The CDR3 covers 14 residues. Germline CDR1 is SGHNT and CDR2 is YYREEE (reference sequence). The V and J ends lost 0 bases and 5 bases respectively, with 11 bases between them. CDR3 amino acids: CASSLALGLTEAFF. In DNA, the CDR3 is TGTGCCAGCAGCTTGGCCTTAGGCCTTACTGAAGCTTTCTTT.

In this sample, this clonotype turned up many times. The CDR3, as DNA: TGTGCCATCAGTGTACAGGGAGGAGGCACTGAAGCTTTCTTT. Its translation is CAISVQGGGTEAFF. V usage is TRBV10-3 and J usage is TRBJ1-1; possible D gene TRBD1, 6 bases. CDR1 is ENHRY, CDR2 SYGVKD, per germline. V lost 4 bases and J 4 bases, leaving 13 bases between the germline ends. The CDR3 runs 14 residues.

This rearrangement joins TRBV7-9 to TRBJ2-7, with D unclear. Trimming stripped 0 bases from V and 4 bases from J, with 10 bases between. This CDR3 region has 14 residues. Germline CDR1 reads SEHNR; CDR2 reads FQNEAQ (reference sequence). The CDR3 is CASSLAPTTYEQYF. For the CDR3, the DNA is TGTGCCAGCAGCTTAGCCCCAACTACTTACGAGCAGTACTTC.

The J gene is TRBJ1-2, the V gene TRBV11-2, with 11 positions matching TRBD1. From germline, CDR1 is SGHAT and CDR2 FQNNGV. There are 16 residues in the CDR3. J lost 2 bases, V lost 3 bases, and 5 bases had no gene match. Here the CDR3 reads CASSFHRDRGNYGYTF. The CDR3 bases are TGTGCCAGCAGCTTTCACCGGGACAGGGGGAACTATGGCTACACCTTC.

Only a few counts were recorded for this clonotype. The chain joins TRBV28 to TRBJ2-3; perhaps D is TRBD1 or TRBD2 (5 bases each). V shed 4 bases and J shed 0 bases, with 17 bases lying between them. CDR3 length: 17 amino acids. Germline V gene sequence: CDR1 MDHEN, CDR2 SYDVKM. CDR3 protein: CASSSPTGAASTDTQYF. The DNA for the CDR3 is TGTGCCAGCAGTTCCCCTACAGGAGCGGCTAGCACAGATACGCAGTATTTT.